These 32 T cell receptor beta chains were all obtained from the same sample, sequenced in a study of T cells in Graves' hyperthyroidism and ophthalmopathy. RNA transcripts provided the source from which TCR beta CDR3 regions were amplified. HTBI primers drove first-round RT-PCR of the TCR CDR3. TCRdb reanalysed the multiplex PCR reads using MiXCR and keeps one entry per CDR3 protein. There are 500,000 or so distinct CDR3 sequences in the sample; about a sixth occur only once, and 15% to 20% lies in the top ten. The specimen was blood. The receptors shown here come from a woman aged 18-30 years with Graves' ophthalmopathy.

This clonotype was recorded at least ten times. The V and J genes are TRBV5-1 and TRBJ1-5, with D possibly TRBD1 on 6 matching bases. CDR1 and CDR2 (germline): SGHRS, YFSETQ. The CDR3 has 15 residues. Between the trimmed V and J ends, which lost 0 bases and 7 bases, there was a span of 14 bases. CDR3 nucleotide sequence: TGCGCCAGCAGCTTGGCCGGGGGGCTGGGACAGCCCCAGCATTTT. The encoded protein is CASSLAGGLGQPQHF.

This clonotype showed up many times. The chain links TRBV5-1 to TRBJ2-1; the D gene is possibly TRBD1 (6 bases). The V and J ends lost 0 bases and 0 bases respectively, with 10 bases between them. The V gene's germline CDR1 is SGHRS and CDR2 YFSETQ. The CDR3 loop spans 16 amino acids. CDR3 protein: CASSLVGRGSYNEQFF. In DNA, the CDR3 is TGCGCCAGCAGCTTGGTCGGCAGGGGCTCCTACAATGAGCAGTTCTTC. Together with reference TRBV5-1 and TRBJ2-1, the CDR3 gives the full variable domain: KAGVTQTPRYLIKTRGQQVTLSCSPISGHRSVSWYQQTPGQGLQFLFEYFSETQRNKGNFPGRFSGRQFSNSRSEMNVSTLELGDSALYLCASSLVGRGSYNEQFFGPGTRLTVL.

This clonotype was counted only a few times. V gene TRBV29-1 combines with J gene TRBJ2-7; maybe TRBD2 (6 bases). CDR3 length: 11 amino acids. V was clipped by 6 bases and J by 3 bases, with 9 bases between them. Germline V lookup: CDR1 SQVTM, CDR2 ANQGSEA. The CDR3 loop reads CSVFGGYEQYF. CDR3 DNA: TGCAGCGTCTTCGGGGGCTACGAGCAGTACTTC.

The gene calls are TRBV10-3 and TRBJ1-1; TRBD1 matches 8 bases. CDR3 length equals 16 residues. The V gene's germline CDR1 is ENHRY and CDR2 SYGVKD. The junction had 8 bases not matched to a gene; V was cut back by 4 bases and J by 1 base. The CDR3 coding sequence is TGTGCCATCAGTGGTTGGGGAGGACAGGGGAACACTGAAGCTTTCTTT. It encodes CAISGWGGQGNTEAFF.

This sequence joins TRBV19 and TRBJ1-1; D is ambiguous. CDR1 and CDR2 from the germline V gene are LNHDA and SQIVND (reference sequence). CDR3 length: 13 amino acids. V shed 7 bases and J shed 4 bases, with 13 bases lying between them. CDR3 sequence reads: CASKAPAGTEAFF. CDR3 sequence (DNA): TGTGCCAGTAAAGCCCCGGCGGGCACTGAAGCTTTCTTT.

This clonotype was picked up a small number of times. J is TRBJ1-4 and V is TRBV30; D is unclear. The V end lost 5 bases, the J end lost 5 bases, and 18 bases lay between the germline ends. The CDR3 extends over 15 amino acids. The V gene's germline CDR1 is GTSNPN and CDR2 SVGIG (reference sequence). The CDR3 DNA sequence: TGTGCCTGGGGCGAAAGGACGGGTTGGAATGAAAAACTGTTTTTT. It is translated as CAWGERTGWNEKLFF.

In its sample, this clonotype was seen many times. CDR3 region: CASSPSVGSSYEQYF. The CDR3 coding sequence is TGTGCCAGCAGCCCCAGCGTGGGGAGCTCCTACGAGCAGTACTTC. The V call is TRBV28, the J call TRBJ2-7, with a tentative D call TRBD2 (5 bases). This CDR3 has 15 residues. The V end lost 6 bases, the J end lost 0 bases, and 15 bases lay between the germline ends. Looked up from germline, CDR1 is MDHEN and CDR2 is SYDVKM.

This clonotype was seen at least ten times. The rearrangement joins TRBV7-2 to TRBJ2-7; 8 bases are a match to TRBD2. V gave up 0 bases and J gave up 6 bases; unmatched junction bases: 4. This CDR3 has 14 amino acids. CDR1 and CDR2 from the germline V gene are SGHTA and FQGNSA. As DNA, the CDR3 is TGTGCCAGCAGCTTAGCGGCGGGAGGTTTCGAGCAGTACTTC. Amino acids: CASSLAAGGFEQYF.

This clonotype appeared many times. The chain links TRBV12-3 or TRBV12-4 to TRBJ2-7; 11 nucleotides match TRBD2. The V segment lost 3 bases and the J segment 6 bases; nucleotides outside the gene matches: 4. The CDR3 consists of 14 residues. The CDR3 region has the DNA TGTGCCAGCAGTTTTAGCGGGGGGGCCACCGAGCAGTACTTC. As protein: CASSFSGGATEQYF.

This chain links TRBV28 with TRBJ2-7; D not resolved. The germline gives CDR1 MDHEN, CDR2 SYDVKM. CDR3 length equals 14 residues. V gave up 2 bases and J gave up 0 bases, with 8 bases separating them. Here the CDR3 reads CASSLNLGSYEQYF. The CDR3 DNA is TGTGCCAGCAGTTTAAATCTGGGCTCCTACGAGCAGTACTTC.

This clonotype was picked up a small number of times. The chain recombines TRBV15 with TRBJ2-2, with D uncertain. Between the trimmed V and J ends, which lost 0 bases and 4 bases, there was a span of 6 bases. CDR1 and CDR2 from the germline V gene are LNHNV and YYDKDF (reference sequence). There are 14 residues in the CDR3. CDR3 protein: CATSRDPSTGELFF. The CDR3 bases are TGTGCCACCAGCAGAGATCCCTCCACCGGGGAGCTGTTTTTT. The variable domain in full, completed from reference TRBV15 and TRBJ2-2, reads DAMVIQNPRYQVTQFGKPVTLSCSQTLNHNVMYWYQQKSSQAPKLLFHYYDKDFNNEADTPDNFQSRRPNTSFCFLDIRSPGLGDTAMYLCATSRDPSTGELFFGEGSRLTVL.

This clonotype was seen ten or more times. The V gene is TRBV9, the J gene TRBJ2-1; possible D gene TRBD2, 5 bases. The CDR3 runs to 13 residues. The V end was cut by 0 bases, the J end by 6 bases, with 7 bases between. Germline assignment: CDR1 SGDLS and CDR2 YYNGEE. The DNA of the CDR3 is TGTGCCAGCAGCGTAGGGGCGGGCAATGAGCAGTTCTTC. Protein sequence: CASSVGAGNEQFF.

At least ten counts were recorded for this clonotype. The J gene is TRBJ2-7, the V gene TRBV6-1; D tentatively reads TRBD1 or TRBD2 (6 bases each). This CDR3 is 13 amino acids long. Trimming left V 7 bases short and J 5 bases short, with 15 bases between. Germline V CDR1 and CDR2: MNHNS, SASEGT. The CDR3 DNA follows: TGTGCCAGCACTCGCGGGACAAACCACGAGCAGTACTTC. Encoded protein: CASTRGTNHEQYF.

The rearrangement joins TRBV28 to TRBJ2-2; D gene ambiguous. Trimming took off 7 bases at V and 2 bases at J, with 14 bases between the two ends. This CDR3 is 15 amino acids long. Germline assignment: CDR1 MDHEN and CDR2 SYDVKM. CDR3 protein: CASTLGLYNTGELFF. The CDR3 coding sequence is TGTGCCAGCACCCTTGGTCTCTATAACACCGGGGAGCTGTTTTTT.

The genes are TRBV7-6 and TRBJ2-1; D might be TRBD2 (6 bases). Trimming removed 5 bases from V and 9 bases from J, with 17 bases in between. This CDR3 comprises 14 residues. The germline V gene has CDR1 SGHVS and CDR2 FNYEAQ. DNA of the CDR3: TGTGCCAGCAGCCGTTTGCGGACTATTGGTGAGCAGTTCTTC. It yields the protein CASSRLRTIGEQFF.

This clonotype was detected ten times or more. The V call is TRBV18, the J call TRBJ2-2; D possibly corresponds to TRBD2 (6 bases). The CDR3 is made up of 15 amino acids. Between the trimmed V and J ends, which lost 3 bases and 1 base, there was a span of 9 bases. From germline, CDR1 is KGHSH and CDR2 LQKENI. CDR3 in DNA: TGTGCCAGCTCACCGACTAGTCTGAACACCGGGGAGCTGTTTTTT. Amino acids: CASSPTSLNTGELFF.

Only a few counts were recorded for this clonotype. This chain connects TRBV19 to TRBJ1-5, with D hard to call. This CDR3 contains 13 residues. Germline lookup yields CDR1 LNHDA and CDR2 SQIVND (reference sequence). V dropped 5 bases and J dropped 0 bases, with 5 bases sitting between them. CDR3 loop: CASSQYSNQPQHF. Here the CDR3 DNA reads TGTGCCAGTAGTCAATATAGCAATCAGCCCCAGCATTTT. The variable domain in full, with the rest retrieved from reference TRBV19 and TRBJ1-5, is DGGITQSPKYLFRKEGQNVTLSCEQNLNHDAMYWYRQDPGQGLRLIYYSQIVNDFQKGDIAEGYSVSREKKESFPLTVTSAQKNPTAFYLCASSQYSNQPQHFGDGTRLSIL.

This clonotype was seen only a few times. The V and J genes are TRBV15 and TRBJ2-1; TRBD2 agrees at 9 bases. The V gene end was trimmed by 3 bases and the J gene end by 8 bases; junction bases not matched to a gene: 8. Germline CDR1 and CDR2: LNHNV and YYDKDF (reference sequence). The CDR3 length is 15 residues. CDR3 in amino acids: CATSSWREGVYEQFF. Written as DNA, the CDR3 is TGTGCCACCAGCAGTTGGCGGGAGGGCGTCTATGAGCAGTTCTTC.

There are many counts of this clonotype. This chain connects TRBV4-3 to TRBJ2-3; D not resolved. The CDR3 loop spans 15 amino acids. Trimming cost V 1 base and J 2 bases, with 10 bases left between them. Germline V lookup: CDR1 LGHNA, CDR2 YSLEER. CDR3 amino acids: CASSQGSGITDTQYF. DNA for the CDR3: TGCGCCAGCAGCCAAGGGTCAGGAATCACAGATACGCAGTATTTT.

This clonotype was counted many times. This sequence joins TRBV6-2 or TRBV6-3 and TRBJ2-7; D is ambiguous. This CDR3 region has 13 residues. The V gene's germline CDR1 is MNHEY and CDR2 SVGEGT. V dropped 5 bases and J dropped 1 base, with 9 bases sitting between them. The CDR3 loop is CASSRRLSYEQYF. In nucleotides, the CDR3 is TGTGCCAGCAGTCGTCGACTTTCCTACGAGCAGTACTTC.

Only a few counts were recorded for this clonotype. The J gene is TRBJ2-1, the V gene TRBV10-3; maybe TRBD2 (7 bases). V was shortened by 8 bases and J by 15 bases, with 17 bases between the two germline ends. Germline CDR1 ENHRY, CDR2 SYGVKD. The CDR3 spans 11 residues. CDR3 DNA sequence: TGTGCCATCGGGGGGGGGCACTACGGGTTCTTC. Translating gives CAIGGGHYGFF.

The V gene is TRBV28, the J gene TRBJ1-1; TRBD1 is a possible D gene (5 bases). Trimming stripped 6 bases from V and 4 bases from J, with 12 bases between. Germline V gene data show CDR1 as MDHEN and CDR2 as SYDVKM. The CDR3 totals 13 residues. CDR3 loop: CASRPSGGTEAFF. The CDR3 DNA follows: TGTGCCAGCAGACCCAGCGGGGGCACTGAAGCTTTCTTT.

This clonotype turned up a few times. Being one base from a much bigger clone, this may be a read error. The rearrangement links TRBV28 to TRBJ2-7; D is unresolved. The CDR3 runs to 11 residues. V was pared by 7 bases and J by 2 bases, with 6 bases between. Germline values: CDR1 MDHEN, CDR2 SYDVKM. CDR3 protein: CASKDAYEQYF. The CDR3 DNA sequence: TGTGCCAGCAAGGACGCCTACGAGCAGTACTTC.

This clonotype was counted a few times. This chain connects TRBV7-8 to TRBJ1-6; maybe TRBD1 (5 bases). CDR1 and CDR2 from the germline V gene are SGHVS and FQNEAQ. The CDR3 has 15 amino acids. V lost 7 bases and J lost 9, with 19 bases in between. The CDR3 sequence: CASTRDTPGGSPLHF. CDR3 DNA sequence: TGTGCCAGCACCCGCGATACGCCTGGGGGTTCACCCCTCCACTTT.

This clonotype was seen at least ten times. The rearrangement joins TRBV4-1 to TRBJ1-1; 7 nucleotides match TRBD1. Trimming took 3 bases from V and 0 from J; bases not matched to a gene: 4. Germline V gene lookup returns CDR1 MGHRA and CDR2 YSYEKL. This CDR3 comprises 15 residues. The CDR3 here is CASSHPTGVNTEAFF. DNA for the CDR3: TGCGCCAGCAGCCATCCAACAGGGGTGAACACTGAAGCTTTCTTT.

This chain uses TRBV7-2 with TRBJ1-5, with TRBD1 identical over 11 bases. V trimming: 1 base; J trimming: 6 bases; junction bases outside the gene matches: 5. Germline V gene sequence: CDR1 SGHTA, CDR2 FQGNSA. This CDR3 is built from 16 residues. The CDR3 region has the DNA TGTGCCAGCAGCTTAGTGTTCGGGACAGGGGGTCAGCCCCAGCATTTT. Its protein product is CASSLVFGTGGQPQHF.

The chain carries TRBV6-1 and TRBJ1-2; 8 nucleotides align to TRBD1. Germline trimming cut 5 bases from V and 4 bases from J; bases unmatched to any gene: 9. The CDR3 is made up of 15 amino acids. Per the germline V gene, CDR1 is MNHNS and CDR2 is SASEGT. CDR3 bases: TGTGCCAGCAGTAACAGGACAGGGAAACCCTATGGCTACACCTTC. This sequence encodes CASSNRTGKPYGYTF.

For the CDR3, the DNA is TGTGCCAGCAGCCAAGATAGGTGGGACAGGGAACTAACCCCAGACACAGATACGCAGTATTTT. Residues: CASSQDRWDRELTPDTDTQYF. The rearrangement uses TRBV14 and TRBJ2-3; TRBD1 matches 9 bases. The CDR3 has 21 residues. After removal of 0 bases from V and 2 bases from J, the junction contained 18 bases not matched to a gene. Germline CDR1 and CDR2: SGHDN and FVKESK.

This clonotype occurred many times. The rearrangement links TRBV12-3 or TRBV12-4 to TRBJ2-1; possibly TRBD2 for D (6 bases). The V and J ends lost 10 bases and 0 bases respectively, with 16 bases between them. The CDR3 consists of 15 residues. The CDR3 DNA is TGTGCCACCCAAGCGGGCTTACTCTCCTACAATGAGCAGTTCTTC. This translates into CATQAGLLSYNEQFF.

At least ten counts were recorded for this clonotype. The chain carries TRBV3-1 and TRBJ1-2; the match to TRBD1 covers 12 bases. From germline, CDR1 is LGHDT and CDR2 YNNKEL (reference sequence). This CDR3 is built from 16 residues. Germline trimming cut 2 bases from V and 3 bases from J; bases unmatched to any gene: 4. The CDR3 sequence: CASSQSGTGGYYGYTF. In nucleotides, the CDR3 is TGTGCCAGCAGCCAAAGTGGGACAGGGGGCTACTATGGCTACACCTTC.

This clonotype was detected ten times or more. J is TRBJ2-3 and V is TRBV24-1, with D tentatively TRBD2 (6 bases). V gave up 1 base and J gave up 0 bases, with 7 bases separating them. In germline, CDR1 is KGHDR, CDR2 SFDVKD. CDR3 length: 15 residues. The CDR3 nucleotides are TGTGCCACCAGTGATTTTGGGAGGAGCACAGATACGCAGTATTTT. The encoded protein is CATSDFGRSTDTQYF.

As regards this clonotype: A much larger clone lies one base from this, so it may be a read error. The rearrangement uses TRBV12-5 and TRBJ1-1; no clear D gene. The CDR3 consists of 14 residues. Germline loops: CDR1 LGHNT, CDR2 FRNRAP. The CDR3 region is CASGLYSLNTEALF. Here the CDR3 DNA reads TGTGCTAGTGGTTTGTATTCTCTGAACACTGAAGCTCTCTTT.